This T cell receptor beta chain was identified in a study of blood T cell repertoires in COVID-19. Overall study: Sources were T cells, B-cell-depleted T cells, or PBMCs; the material itself was cDNA or gDNA.

Sequencing used immunoSEQ multiplex PCR; TCRdb keeps in-frame clones, though not all of them. The table has about 260,000 clones, approximately 88% seen once. The sequencing input was peripheral blood. The sequence derives from a woman in her 70s with COVID-19, enrolled during active disease.

The CDR3 nucleotides are TGTGCCAGCAGCTCCGGGCTAGCTGGAGATACGCAGTATTTT. Protein sequence: CASSSGLAGDTQYF. The genes are TRBV5-4 and TRBJ2-3; possible D gene TRBD2, 5 bases. Germline CDR1 reads SGHNT; CDR2 reads YYREEE (reference sequence). The V end was cut by 3 bases, the J end by 5 bases, with 13 bases between. The CDR3 has 14 amino acids.